This TCR beta chain was sequenced during a study of response to subunit inactivated influenza vaccine (dated by TCRdb to about 2018). Regarding the study in general: The study used deep quantitative T cell receptor repertoire profiling to track responses to a trivalent subunit inactivated influenza vaccine.

Receptor libraries were prepared by RT-PCR. The instrument given in TCRdb is Illumina HiSeq 2500. TCRdb handled the public reads itself, with Q25 trimming in fastp and clone calling in MiXCR, and kept productive beta chains. Rows are unified per CDR3 protein, each entry keeping the most common DNA and genes. The sample table lists 560,000 or so distinct CDR3 sequences, about 7.6% of them with a count of one. The leading ten clones occupy over 10% of the sample. From the cysteine up to the phenylalanine, the CDR3 has a length of 15 residues. Only the CDR3 DNA stays, 45 bases, in frame from base 1. Cut back by 3 bases and 2 bases, the V and J ends lie 8 bases apart. The germline V gene yields MNHEY for CDR1 and SVGEGT for CDR2. Broad study findings and their caveats: According to the authors, only a limited number of new T cells may be recruited by each seasonal influenza vaccination.

Remarks on this clonotype: The target of this receptor is not known. No quality values exist for individual bases; no much larger clone is one base distant.

This receptor was taken from a man between 50 and 69 years old who received an inactivated influenza vaccine. Donor details come from another sample of the same person, matched by shared clones. The chain links TRBV6-2 or TRBV6-3 with TRBJ2-6; the D gene is perhaps TRBD1, from 5 matching bases. This specimen consisted of PBMCs from blood, obtained less than 30 months after vaccination. The bases read TGTGCCAGCAGTTATTTCAGGGCTGGGGCCAACGTCCTGACTTTC. Its amino acids are CASSYFRAGANVLTF.